Listed here are 17 T cell receptor beta chains from one sample, sequenced in a study of T cells after somatic rescue of genetic block. Profiling relied on immunoSEQ multiplex PCR, and the TCRdb table lists in-frame clones only, not all of them. The table records tens of thousands of clones, approximately 96% of them present only once. The sequencing input was peripheral blood mononuclear cells (PBMCs). These receptors came from a child younger than two.

The rearrangement uses TRBV18 and TRBJ2-7; weak D call: TRBD2 (6 bases). The V end was cut by 4 bases, the J end by 2 bases, with 15 bases between. Germline V gene data show CDR1 as KGHSH and CDR2 as LQKENI. This CDR3 region has 15 residues. DNA of the CDR3: TGTGCCAGCTCACGCAGGGAAAGGAGGGCCTACGAGCAGTACTTC. Translation: CASSRRERRAYEQYF. The variable domain in full, with the rest retrieved from reference TRBV18 and TRBJ2-7, is NAGVMQNPRHLVRRRGQEARLRCSPMKGHSHVYWYRQLPEEGLKFMVYLQKENIIDESGMPKERFSAEFPKEGPSILRIQQVVRGDSAAYFCASSRRERRAYEQYFGPGTRLTVT.

The rearrangement joins TRBV4-1 to TRBJ2-7; D not resolved. The V end lost 1 base, the J end lost 2 bases, and 6 bases lay between the germline ends. Germline assignment: CDR1 MGHRA and CDR2 YSYEKL. CDR3 length equals 13 residues. CDR3 in DNA: TGCGCCAGCAGCCAAGGACAAACCTACGAGCAGTACTTC. Translating gives CASSQGQTYEQYF.

J is TRBJ2-3 and V is TRBV5-1; tentative D call: TRBD1 (5 bases). CDR1 and CDR2 (germline): SGHRS, YFSETQ. V was pared by 0 bases and J by 0 bases, with 11 bases between. The length of the CDR3 is 16 residues. The CDR3 sequence is CASSLAWTTSTDTQYF. The CDR3 region has the DNA TGCGCCAGCAGCTTGGCTTGGACAACTAGCACAGATACGCAGTATTTT.

V usage is TRBV7-6 and J usage is TRBJ2-1; D is possibly TRBD1 or TRBD2 (5 bases each). Trimming pared 0 bases from V and 8 bases from J, leaving 11 bases between. Germline CDR1 and CDR2: SGHVS and FNYEAQ. The CDR3 consists of 14 residues. CDR3 residues: CASSLAPSRDEQFF. CDR3 nucleotides: TGTGCCAGCAGCTTAGCGCCTAGCAGGGATGAGCAGTTCTTC.

The rearrangement links TRBV6-1 to TRBJ2-7; D gene ambiguous. V lost 2 bases and J 3 bases, leaving 14 bases between the germline ends. Germline V gene data show CDR1 as MNHNS and CDR2 as SASEGT. The CDR3 loop spans 15 amino acids. CDR3: CASSEIPRPFYEQYF. In DNA form, the CDR3 reads TGTGCCAGCAGTGAAATCCCGAGACCCTTCTACGAGCAGTACTTC.

DNA for the CDR3: TGTGCCAGCAGCTTAGGTAGCGGGAGGGCAAATGAGCAGTTCTTC. Amino acids: CASSLGSGRANEQFF. The chain combines TRBV7-6 with TRBJ2-1; 11 positions agree with TRBD2. Germline V gene data show CDR1 as SGHVS and CDR2 as FNYEAQ. This CDR3 is 15 amino acids long. V was clipped by 1 base and J by 7 bases; unmatched bases: 3.

The chain uses TRBV19 and TRBJ1-6, with D possibly TRBD1 on 6 matching bases. The V and J ends lost 4 bases and 8 bases respectively, with 12 bases between them. The V gene's germline CDR1 is LNHDA and CDR2 SQIVND (reference sequence). The CDR3 totals 14 residues. The CDR3 loop reads CASSKSRGDSPLHF. DNA for the CDR3: TGTGCCAGTAGTAAGAGCAGGGGCGATTCACCCCTCCACTTT.

The V call is TRBV7-6, the J call TRBJ2-2, with D possibly being TRBD1 or TRBD2 (5 bases each). V dropped 4 bases and J dropped 4 bases, with 7 bases sitting between them. Germline lookup yields CDR1 SGHVS and CDR2 FNYEAQ. This CDR3 contains 13 residues. As DNA, the CDR3 is TGTGCCAGCAGCTCGGGACCCACCGGGGAGCTGTTTTTT. This codes for CASSSGPTGELFF. Filled out from reference TRBV7-6 and TRBJ2-2, the complete variable domain reads GAGVSQSPRYKVTKRGQDVALRCDPISGHVSLYWYRQALGQGPEFLTYFNYEAQQDKSGLPNDRFSAERPEGSISTLTIQRTEQRDSAMYRCASSSGPTGELFFGEGSRLTVL.

This chain uses TRBV28 with TRBJ2-2, with 8 nucleotides matching TRBD2. Losses at the gene ends were 5 bases for V and 4 bases for J; bases not matched to a gene: 0. This CDR3 contains 13 residues. CDR1 is MDHEN and CDR2 is SYDVKM in the germline V gene. CDR3 nucleotides: TGTGCCAGCAGTAGCGGGAGCACCGGGGAGCTGTTTTTT. This translates into CASSSGSTGELFF.

This clone has a single count. The rearrangement links TRBV4-1 to TRBJ2-7; no definite D call. The germline gives CDR1 MGHRA, CDR2 YSYEKL. The CDR3 contains 14 residues. V gave up 1 base and J gave up 0 bases, with 7 bases separating them. The CDR3, as DNA: TGCGCCAGCAGCCAAGTCTCCAGCTCCTACGAGCAGTACTTC. Translation: CASSQVSSSYEQYF.

The chain carries TRBV4-3 and TRBJ2-1; the match to TRBD2 covers 7 bases. The CDR3 is 17 amino acids. Trimming at V came to 0 bases and at J to 1 base, leaving 6 bases not matched to a gene. Germline V gene sequence: CDR1 LGHNA, CDR2 YSLEER. DNA of the CDR3: TGCGCCAGCAGCCAAGATTATATTAGCGGGTCCTACAATGAGCAGTTCTTC. It specifies CASSQDYISGSYNEQFF.

The chain uses TRBV5-1 and TRBJ2-1, with 9 bases aligning to TRBD2. Germline V CDR1 and CDR2: SGHRS, YFSETQ. V gave up 5 bases and J gave up 8 bases; unmatched junction bases: 20. The CDR3 is 18 residues long. The CDR3 spells CASRLQGKVAGAEDEQFF. Here the CDR3 DNA reads TGCGCCAGCAGGTTACAGGGGAAGGTAGCGGGAGCGGAAGATGAGCAGTTCTTC.

This chain joins TRBV4-2 and TRBJ2-1, with 9 bases identical to TRBD2. The trim removed 6 bases at V and 2 bases at J, leaving 5 bases unmatched. CDR1 LGHNA and CDR2 YNFKEQ come from the germline V gene. This CDR3 contains 15 residues. In nucleotides, the CDR3 is TGTGCCAGCAGTAGCGGGAGAGGGACCTACAATGAGCAGTTCTTC. Amino acid sequence: CASSSGRGTYNEQFF.

The genes are TRBV27 and TRBJ2-5; TRBD2 agrees at 14 bases. Trimming removed 3 bases from V and 2 bases from J; junction bases left unmatched: 2. Germline V gene sequence: CDR1 MNHEY, CDR2 SMNVEV (reference sequence). The CDR3 runs 16 residues. The CDR3 reads CASSFRLAGGQETQYF. The CDR3 DNA follows: TGTGCCAGCAGTTTTCGACTAGCGGGAGGGCAAGAGACCCAGTACTTC.

The chain uses TRBV7-6 and TRBJ2-2, with 7 bases lining up with TRBD1. CDR3 length: 15 residues. The J segment lost 5 bases and the V segment lost 3 bases, leaving 6 bases of the junction unmatched. The germline V gene encodes CDR1 SGHVS and CDR2 FNYEAQ. CDR3 sequence reads: CASSFVTGLTGELFF. CDR3 bases: TGTGCCAGCAGCTTCGTGACAGGGCTTACCGGGGAGCTGTTTTTT.

The V call is TRBV12-5, the J call TRBJ1-2; D perhaps matches TRBD1 (6 bases). Looked up from germline, CDR1 is LGHNT and CDR2 is FRNRAP. This CDR3 is built from 14 residues. V was pared by 7 bases and J by 1 base, with 13 bases between. As DNA, the CDR3 is TGTGCTAGTGCCCTAGGGGGGGGTAACTATGGCTACACCTTC. Translating gives CASALGGGNYGYTF.

This clone was counted a single time. The chain combines TRBV7-2 with TRBJ2-3; D call uncertain. V dropped 0 bases and J dropped 0 bases, with 4 bases sitting between them. Germline CDR1 is SGHTA and CDR2 is FQGNSA. CDR3 size: 14 residues. The DNA of the CDR3 is TGTGCCAGCAGCTTAGCGGCTAGCACAGATACGCAGTATTTT. As protein: CASSLAASTDTQYF.